The entry below describes one T cell receptor (beta chain). Its specific antigen is unknown. Base qualities were left out, and no much larger clone turns up one base away. For each enrolled patient, mismatch repair deficiency was established using either polymerase chain reaction or immunohistochemistry. TCR sequencing was carried out for a few patients who responded to pembrolizumab therapy. The phase II trial prospectively evaluated PD-1 blockade with pembrolizumab in advanced mismatch repair-deficient cancers, independent of tissue of origin. Peripheral blood T cell samples were collected serially, before PD-1 blockade began and at several time points afterward. Blood sampling times were expressed in weeks after the first pembrolizumab dose. The data originate from a study of PD-1 blockade in mismatch repair-deficient tumors (dated by TCRdb to 2017 to 2019). Study-wide context: Between September 2013 and September 2016, the trial enrolled around 86 consecutive patients with approximately eleven mismatch repair-deficient cancer types, every one of whom had been previously treated and was progressing. Tumor-associated T cell clones in the peripheral blood of patients responding to PD-1 blockade were tracked using deep sequencing of TCR CDR3 regions. The paper as a whole reports these results and caveats: Clones residing in the tumor, which were often undetectable in blood before treatment, expanded quickly after pembrolizumab and then contracted, generally before radiologic responses.

The CDR3 holds 15 amino acids from the cysteine to the phenylalanine. Only the CDR3 region is kept as DNA, spanning 45 bases read in frame from base 1. Taken from the germline V gene, the CDR1 and CDR2 loops are SGHVS and FQNEAQ. V is reduced by 5 bases and J by 2 bases, leaving a spacing of 16 bases between them. The library came from the immunoSEQ multiplex PCR assay. TCRdb limited this immuneACCESS table to in-frame rearrangements with V and J called. A share of clones is missing; checked studies link under half to unresolved V genes, and the rest is unexplained. Counted in this sample were 130,000 or so clones; about 86% of them appeared once. Roughly 12% of the sample is taken by the ten largest.

The specimen comprised peripheral blood, sampled 44 weeks after starting pembrolizumab. This receptor was identified in an adult with mismatch repair-deficient cancer. The rearranged chain carries TRBV7-8 and TRBJ2-7; TRBD1 is possibly the D segment (6 matching bases). The DNA is as follows: TGTGCCAGCAGCCAAGAGGTGAGGGACACCTACGAGCAGTACTTC. Translation gives CASSQEVRDTYEQYF.